The present T cell receptor beta chain was sequenced within a study of OX40 agonist ivuxolimab in advanced cancers. About the study: While on treatment, patients had intravenous ivuxolimab at 0.01 to 10 mg/kg every 2 weeks. Hepatocellular carcinoma, melanoma, renal cell or head and neck cancer occurred in dose-escalation patients.

Data came from immunoSEQ multiplex PCR; TCRdb stores just in-frame clones and leaves some out. This sample carries some 65,000 clones, about three quarters of them seen once, and the ten largest clones take roughly 1.5%. Study conclusions and caveats: Nonresponders, in some cases, also had low normalized T-cell clonal expansion. Some of the lowest clonal expansion was seen in partial responders at 0.1-3.0 mg/kg.

As to this clone: Its specificity is not known.

Germline V gene sequence: CDR1 KGHSH, CDR2 LQKENI. Trimming removed 5 bases from V and 0 bases from J, with 13 bases in between. This CDR3 is 15 amino acids long. The V gene is TRBV18, the J gene TRBJ1-1; no reliable D call. The origin of this receptor is an adult with an advanced solid tumor such as melanoma, head and neck, liver or kidney cancer. The sequences come from CD4+ or CD8+ T cells sorted from blood, collected in a trial of the OX40 agonist ivuxolimab. CDR3 region: CASSNFEAMNTEAFF. The CDR3 DNA sequence: TGTGCCAGCTCAAACTTCGAAGCTATGAACACTGAAGCTTTCTTT. Full variable domain (outside the CDR3, taken from reference TRBV18 and TRBJ1-1): NAGVMQNPRHLVRRRGQEARLRCSPMKGHSHVYWYRQLPEEGLKFMVYLQKENIIDESGMPKERFSAEFPKEGPSILRIQQVVRGDSAAYFCASSNFEAMNTEAFFGQGTRLTVV.